Listed here are 15 T cell receptor beta chains from one sample, sequenced in a study of CD8 T cells in Susac syndrome. Random hexamers were used to reverse transcribe roughly 0.45 to 1 ug of RNA. TCRdb reprocessed the immunoSEQ multiplex PCR reads with MiXCR, giving one entry per CDR3 protein. The data contain 250,000 to 300,000 distinct CDR3 sequences, roughly 85% of them singletons. Sequencing was done on a sample of CD8+ T cells from PBMCs. The source of these receptors is a human donor with multiple sclerosis.

The chain links TRBV25-1 to TRBJ2-1; TRBD1 matches 10 bases. Per germline, CDR1 MGHDK and CDR2 SYGVNS. Trimming took 4 bases from V and 3 from J; bases not matched to a gene: 3. The CDR3 consists of 15 residues. The CDR3 DNA reads TGTGCCAGCAGTGGGACAGGGGGACTCTACAATGAGCAGTTCTTC. Residues: CASSGTGGLYNEQFF.

The rearrangement uses TRBV6-5 and TRBJ1-2; D is perhaps TRBD1 (5 bases). Germline CDR1 MNHEY, CDR2 SVGAGI. Trimming removed 3 bases from V and 2 bases from J, with 25 bases in between. There are 19 residues in the CDR3. CDR3 DNA sequence: TGTGCCAGCAGTTATACCCTAATGGAAGAGACAGCCTTCAACTATGGCTACACCTTC. This gives the protein CASSYTLMEETAFNYGYTF.

The chain employs TRBV27 and TRBJ2-7; D uncertain. The CDR3 has 11 residues. V was trimmed by 6 bases and J by 7 bases, leaving 10 bases between them. Per germline, CDR1 MNHEY and CDR2 SMNVEV (reference sequence). CDR3 sequence reads: CASRKNREQYF. In nucleotides, the CDR3 is TGTGCCAGCAGGAAAAACCGGGAGCAGTACTTC.

The chain links TRBV28 to TRBJ1-1; the D is unclear. The ends were cut back, 6 bases at V and 3 bases at J, with 8 bases in the middle. Per germline, CDR1 MDHEN and CDR2 SYDVKM. This CDR3 is built from 12 residues. CDR3: CASRQDYTEAFF. CDR3 sequence (DNA): TGTGCCAGCAGGCAGGATTACACTGAAGCTTTCTTT.

The genes are TRBV5-6 and TRBJ2-5, with a tentative D call TRBD2 (5 bases). V was clipped by 2 bases and J by 5 bases, with 13 bases between them. Germline V gene lookup returns CDR1 SGHDT and CDR2 YYEEEE. This CDR3 comprises 14 residues. CDR3: CASSFMASGETQYF. As DNA, the CDR3 is TGTGCCAGCAGCTTCATGGCCTCGGGGGAGACCCAGTACTTC.

This chain connects TRBV6-5 to TRBJ2-7; no firm D call. Per germline, CDR1 MNHEY and CDR2 SVGAGI. V lost 1 base and J 6 bases, leaving 16 bases between the germline ends. The CDR3 is made up of 15 amino acids. Here the CDR3 reads CASSYFDGPTGEQYF. The CDR3 DNA reads TGTGCCAGCAGTTACTTCGACGGGCCTACGGGCGAGCAGTACTTC.

The rearrangement links TRBV6-1 to TRBJ1-2, with a weak D call TRBD1 (5 bases). The V end lost 3 bases, the J end lost 8 bases, and 10 bases lay between the germline ends. Germline V lookup: CDR1 MNHNS, CDR2 SASEGT. The CDR3 runs to 12 residues. The CDR3 bases are TGTGCCAGCAGTGACAGGGACGGAGGCTACACCTTC. This gives the protein CASSDRDGGYTF.

The chain has TRBV19 and TRBJ2-1; 7 bases align to TRBD2. The J segment lost 0 bases and the V segment lost 4 bases, leaving 3 bases of the junction unmatched. This CDR3 is 15 amino acids long. CDR1 LNHDA and CDR2 SQIVND come from the germline V gene (reference sequence). The CDR3 loop reads CASSTSGSSYNEQFF. As DNA, the CDR3 is TGTGCCAGTAGTACTAGCGGCAGCTCCTACAATGAGCAGTTCTTC.

J is TRBJ2-1 and V is TRBV6-2 or TRBV6-3; perhaps D is TRBD1 or TRBD2 (5 bases each). V lost 8 bases and J lost 12, with 11 bases in between. CDR1 is MNHEY and CDR2 is SVGEGT in the germline V gene. The CDR3 spans 10 residues. As DNA, the CDR3 is TGTGCCAGCGAGGGGCTAACGCAGTTCTTC. Translating gives CASEGLTQFF.

V gene TRBV19 combines with J gene TRBJ2-2; D uncertain. The V end was cut by 3 bases, the J end by 9 bases, with 14 bases between. CDR1 and CDR2 from the germline V gene are LNHDA and SQIVND (reference sequence). The CDR3 is 14 residues long. For the CDR3, the DNA is TGTGCCAGTAGTATTACCCCGGGTTACCGGGAGCTGTTTTTT. Amino acids: CASSITPGYRELFF. Looking up the rest from reference TRBV19 and TRBJ2-2 gives the full variable domain: DGGITQSPKYLFRKEGQNVTLSCEQNLNHDAMYWYRQDPGQGLRLIYYSQIVNDFQKGDIAEGYSVSREKKESFPLTVTSAQKNPTAFYLCASSITPGYRELFFGEGSRLTVL.

The V and J genes are TRBV7-9 and TRBJ2-7; no firm D call. Trimming stripped 1 base from V and 10 bases from J, with 11 bases between. This CDR3 is built from 12 residues. Germline V gene lookup returns CDR1 SEHNR and CDR2 FQNEAQ (reference sequence). CDR3 sequence: CASSLGQSGQYF. The DNA of the CDR3 is TGTGCCAGCAGCTTAGGGCAGTCGGGCCAGTACTTC.

The CDR3 region has the DNA TGTGCCAGCACCACTGGGACAGGTGAAACCTATGGCTACACCTTC. Translating it yields CASTTGTGETYGYTF. The V gene is TRBV27, the J gene TRBJ1-2; 8 positions agree with TRBD1. Germline assignment: CDR1 MNHEY and CDR2 SMNVEV (reference sequence). This CDR3 is 15 amino acids long. The V segment lost 7 bases and the J segment 4 bases; nucleotides outside the gene matches: 11.

The rearrangement joins TRBV19 to TRBJ1-2; 8 bases fit TRBD1. CDR3 size: 15 residues. The J segment lost 0 bases and the V segment lost 10 bases, leaving 10 bases of the junction unmatched. Germline V gene data show CDR1 as LNHDA and CDR2 as SQIVND (reference sequence). The CDR3 loop is CATSYGTGSNYGYTF. The CDR3 DNA is TGTGCCACCAGTTACGGGACAGGTTCTAACTATGGCTACACCTTC. The full variable domain, rest sourced from reference TRBV19 and TRBJ1-2, is DGGITQSPKYLFRKEGQNVTLSCEQNLNHDAMYWYRQDPGQGLRLIYYSQIVNDFQKGDIAEGYSVSREKKESFPLTVTSAQKNPTAFYLCATSYGTGSNYGYTFGSGTRLTVV.

This clonotype was picked up a small number of times. The CDR3 region is CASTPLGGGIYSNQPQHF. In DNA, the CDR3 is TGTGCCAGTACCCCCCTAGGGGGAGGGATTTATAGCAATCAGCCCCAGCATTTT. V usage is TRBV19 and J usage is TRBJ1-5, with D perhaps TRBD1 (6 bases). Germline values: CDR1 LNHDA, CDR2 SQIVND (reference sequence). V lost 7 bases and J lost 0, with 22 bases in between. This CDR3 contains 18 residues.

This chain links TRBV7-9 with TRBJ2-7; D gene uncertain. The V end lost 5 bases, the J end lost 7 bases, and 12 bases lay between the germline ends. The V gene's germline CDR1 is SEHNR and CDR2 FQNEAQ (reference sequence). This CDR3 has 12 residues. The CDR3 nucleotides read TGTGCCAGCAGCCCGTCTTCGTGGGAGCAGTACTTC. It specifies CASSPSSWEQYF.